This T cell receptor beta chain was identified during a study of shared clonotypes between healthy human individuals. The study, taken as a whole, reports: Blood was the only sampled material, and tissue repertoires likely differ.

Researchers divided each subset's genomic DNA evenly across several immunoSEQ plates. The method was immunoSEQ multiplex PCR; TCRdb's version includes in-frame clones alone and lacks a portion of them. The sample lists some 2,400,000 clones, approximately 96% seen once, with 0.13% in the top ten. The length of the CDR3 is 15 residues. CDR1 and CDR2 (germline): MNHNS, SASEGT. The ends were cut back, 1 base at V and 1 base at J, with 5 bases in the middle. Note on this clone: Antigen unknown.

This TCR was sampled from a young man in good health. Sequenced: naive CD4+ T cells sorted from blood. Subset of the sample: CD45RA+ positively selected. The chain links TRBV6-1 to TRBJ1-6; no reliable D call. The CDR3 loop is CASSEGGSYNSPLHF. CDR3 coding DNA: TGTGCCAGCAGTGAAGGGGGATCCTATAATTCACCCCTCCACTTT.